The 29 T cell receptor beta chains presented below share a single source sample, sequenced in a study of cytomegalovirus exposure and HLA in healthy donors. Data came from immunoSEQ multiplex PCR; TCRdb stores just in-frame clones and leaves some out. The sample lists under 300,000 clones; 90% were seen once. Material: PBMCs. Source of these receptors: a woman aged 18-29 years in good health and CMV-seronegative.

The V gene is TRBV10-1, the J gene TRBJ1-1; no clear D. Germline CDR1 and CDR2: WNHNN and SYGVQD (reference sequence). The CDR3 sequence is 17 residues long. V lost 0 bases to trimming and J lost 4 bases, with 18 bases between them. CDR3 nucleotides: TGCGCCAGCAGTGAGTCGATTGGGCCTTTTGAGAGCACTGAAGCTTTCTTT. This sequence encodes CASSESIGPFESTEAFF.

V gene TRBV28 combines with J gene TRBJ1-4; the match to TRBD1 covers 7 bases. The ends lost 10 bases at V and 4 bases at J; junction bases unmatched: 6. The CDR3 length is 13 residues. Germline V lookup: CDR1 MDHEN, CDR2 SYDVKM. The CDR3 spells CATEDRSNEKLFF. As DNA, the CDR3 is TGTGCCACAGAGGACAGGAGTAATGAAAAACTGTTTTTT.

The V gene is TRBV28, the J gene TRBJ2-7; 8 bases map to TRBD1. Germline V lookup: CDR1 MDHEN, CDR2 SYDVKM. V lost 5 bases, J lost 7 bases, and 13 bases stayed unmatched. The CDR3 is 15 amino acids. CDR3 DNA: TGTGCCAGCAGTCCGATGACAGGGGCCCCCCCAGAGCAGTACTTC. The encoded protein is CASSPMTGAPPEQYF.

The chain recombines TRBV5-6 with TRBJ1-4; D is unclear. V was pared by 3 bases and J by 5 bases, with 11 bases between. The length of the CDR3 is 14 residues. Germline V gene sequence: CDR1 SGHDT, CDR2 YYEEEE. The CDR3 spells CASSSRTQNEKLFF. CDR3 nucleotide sequence: TGTGCCAGCAGCTCTCGGACTCAGAATGAAAAACTGTTTTTT.

As regards this clone: This same CDR3 is encoded by further DNA sequences in the sample. The V and J genes are TRBV5-1 and TRBJ2-5; TRBD2 might be the D (5 bases). This CDR3 is 13 amino acids long. Per germline, CDR1 SGHRS and CDR2 YFSETQ. V was cut by 1 base and J by 3 bases, with 7 bases left in between. CDR3 protein: CASSLSGEETQYF. The CDR3 nucleotides are TGCGCCAGCAGCTTGAGCGGTGAAGAGACCCAGTACTTC.

J is TRBJ2-3 and V is TRBV7-6; TRBD2 might be the D (7 bases). The germline V gene encodes CDR1 SGHVS and CDR2 FNYEAQ. The CDR3 totals 13 residues. CDR3 in amino acids: CASGGAFTDTQYF. The CDR3 DNA reads TGTGCGTCTGGGGGGGCCTTCACAGATACGCAGTATTTT. Variable domain in full (rest from reference TRBV7-6 and TRBJ2-3): GAGVSQSPRYKVTKRGQDVALRCDPISGHVSLYWYRQALGQGPEFLTYFNYEAQQDKSGLPNDRFSAERPEGSISTLTIQRTEQRDSAMYRCASGGAFTDTQYFGPGTRLTVL.

The CDR3 DNA reads as TGTGCCAGCAGTTTATCCGGGACAGGGGTTGAAGCTTTCTTT. Protein sequence: CASSLSGTGVEAFF. The chain combines TRBV27 with TRBJ1-1; 10 bases match TRBD1. V was clipped by 0 bases and J by 7 bases; unmatched bases: 2. Germline V gene lookup returns CDR1 MNHEY and CDR2 SMNVEV (reference sequence). The CDR3 spans 14 residues.

This chain uses TRBV7-9 with TRBJ1-2; a weak D match, TRBD1 (5 bases). V was cut by 5 bases and J by 1 base, with 17 bases left in between. Germline loops: CDR1 SEHNR, CDR2 FQNEAQ (reference sequence). The CDR3 contains 16 residues. CDR3: CASSPKLREFNYGYTF. As DNA, the CDR3 is TGTGCCAGCAGCCCCAAGCTCAGGGAATTTAACTATGGCTACACCTTC.

This chain links TRBV28 with TRBJ2-1; 9 bases are shared with TRBD2. The germline CDR1 and CDR2 sequences are MDHEN and SYDVKM. The V segment lost 2 bases and the J segment 3 bases; nucleotides outside the gene matches: 5. This CDR3 is built from 16 residues. The CDR3 reads CASSLPLAGVYNEQFF. The CDR3 bases are TGTGCCAGCAGTTTACCCTTAGCGGGGGTCTACAATGAGCAGTTCTTC.

The chain couples TRBV18 to TRBJ2-5; perhaps TRBD2 as D (6 bases). Between the trimmed V and J ends, which lost 3 bases and 0 bases, there was a span of 11 bases. The germline gives CDR1 KGHSH, CDR2 LQKENI. This CDR3 comprises 15 residues. The CDR3 protein is CASSPRSGDQETQYF. The CDR3 DNA is TGTGCCAGCTCACCTCGGTCGGGGGACCAAGAGACCCAGTACTTC.

The chain combines TRBV11-2 with TRBJ1-2; tentative D call: TRBD1 (5 bases). Germline-derived CDR1 and CDR2 are SGHAT and FQNNGV. The CDR3 covers 15 residues. V was trimmed by 0 bases and J by 5 bases, leaving 13 bases between them. This CDR3 reads CASSLDVGGIYGYTF. In nucleotides, the CDR3 is TGTGCCAGCAGCTTAGACGTCGGGGGAATTTATGGCTACACCTTC. Full variable domain (remainder filled in from reference TRBV11-2 and TRBJ1-2): EAGVAQSPRYKIIEKRQSVAFWCNPISGHATLYWYQQILGQGPKLLIQFQNNGVVDDSQLPKDRFSAERLKGVDSTLKIQPAKLEDSAVYLCASSLDVGGIYGYTFGSGTRLTVV.

This chain's CDR3 is CASSSPRETGSGIQPQHF. The CDR3, as DNA: TGTGCCAGCAGTTCCCCTCGAGAGACAGGTAGTGGGATTCAGCCCCAGCATTTT. J is TRBJ1-5 and V is TRBV28; D might be TRBD1 (6 bases). The V gene lost 4 bases and the J gene lost 6 bases, with 25 bases spanning the gap. The CDR3 spans 18 residues. Per germline, CDR1 MDHEN and CDR2 SYDVKM. Variable domain in full (rest from reference TRBV28 and TRBJ1-5): DVKVTQSSRYLVKRTGEKVFLECVQDMDHENMFWYRQDPGLGLRLIYFSYDVKMKEKGDIPEGYSVSREKKERFSLILESASTNQTSMYLCASSSPRETGSGIQPQHFGDGTRLSIL.

This sequence joins TRBV4-1 and TRBJ2-6; possible D gene TRBD2, 5 bases. The CDR3 is 16 amino acids. Germline V gives CDR1 MGHRA, CDR2 YSYEKL. V gave up 0 bases and J gave up 3 bases, with 9 bases separating them. As DNA, the CDR3 is TGCGCCAGCAGCCAAGAGACGGGGAGTGGGGCCAACGTCCTGACTTTC. Encoded protein: CASSQETGSGANVLTF.

The chain carries TRBV13 and TRBJ2-2; 9 positions match TRBD1. CDR1 is PRHDT, CDR2 FYEKMQ, per germline (reference sequence). This CDR3 is built from 18 residues. Unmatched junction bases numbered 5, after V lost 0 bases and J lost 0 bases. The chain's CDR3 is CASSLGDRGLANTGELFF. In nucleotides, the CDR3 is TGTGCCAGCAGCTTAGGGGACAGGGGTCTCGCGAACACCGGGGAGCTGTTTTTT.

The chain has TRBV28 and TRBJ1-5, with 9 bases aligning to TRBD1. The germline gives CDR1 MDHEN, CDR2 SYDVKM. CDR3 length: 14 residues. V was clipped by 10 bases and J by 4 bases; unmatched bases: 8. The CDR3 sequence is CATERDRANQPQHF. CDR3 in DNA: TGTGCCACCGAAAGGGACAGGGCGAATCAGCCCCAGCATTTT.

This clone was recorded a few times. J is TRBJ1-2 and V is TRBV27, with a weak D call TRBD1 (5 bases). Germline assignment: CDR1 MNHEY and CDR2 SMNVEV (reference sequence). V shed 5 bases and J shed 4 bases, with 8 bases lying between them. This CDR3 is built from 12 residues. CDR3 region: CASSGRGYGYTF. CDR3 nucleotide sequence: TGTGCCAGCAGTGGAAGGGGCTATGGCTACACCTTC.

V usage is TRBV7-9 and J usage is TRBJ1-5, with D tentatively TRBD1 (6 bases). The CDR3 has 14 residues. Germline-derived CDR1 and CDR2 are SEHNR and FQNEAQ (reference sequence). With 2 bases removed from V and 4 bases from J, the gap between germline ends came to 9 bases. Here the CDR3 reads CASSLTTGNQPQHF. CDR3 bases: TGTGCCAGCAGCTTAACGACAGGTAATCAGCCCCAGCATTTT.

The rearrangement joins TRBV20-1 to TRBJ2-1, with D unresolved. The ends were cut back, 5 bases at V and 8 bases at J, with 10 bases in the middle. The CDR3 has 11 residues. Germline CDR1 and CDR2: DFQATT and SNEGSKA (reference sequence). The CDR3 here is CSALDSDEQFF. The CDR3, as DNA: TGCAGTGCTTTAGATTCGGATGAGCAGTTCTTC.

V gene TRBV19 combines with J gene TRBJ1-3; D perhaps matches TRBD1 (6 bases). Looked up from germline, CDR1 is LNHDA and CDR2 is SQIVND (reference sequence). Trimming stripped 6 bases from V and 0 bases from J, with 9 bases between. The length of the CDR3 is 14 residues. The CDR3 region is CASRADSSGNTIYF. The CDR3 nucleotides are TGTGCCAGTAGGGCGGACAGCTCTGGAAACACCATATATTTT.

This clone was picked up one time. The rearrangement links TRBV15 to TRBJ2-3, with TRBD2 identical over 8 bases. From germline, CDR1 is LNHNV and CDR2 YYDKDF (reference sequence). The CDR3 sequence is 15 residues long. The V and J ends lost 8 bases and 3 bases, in that order; junction bases with no gene match: 10. CDR3: CATSSRRGVTDTQYF. In DNA, the CDR3 is TGTGCCACCTCCTCTAGGCGGGGGGTAACAGATACGCAGTATTTT.

The chain combines TRBV4-3 with TRBJ2-3, with a weak D call TRBD1 (5 bases). CDR3 size: 15 residues. Germline CDR1 and CDR2: LGHNA and YSLEER. Between the trimmed V and J ends, which lost 0 bases and 6 bases, there was a span of 13 bases. The CDR3 coding sequence is TGCGCCAGCAGCCAAGATACAGGCTCCGTCGATACGCAGTATTTT. Residues: CASSQDTGSVDTQYF.

The V and J genes are TRBV6-5 and TRBJ1-1; D may be TRBD1 (5 bases). Per the germline V gene, CDR1 is MNHEY and CDR2 is SVGAGI. This CDR3 region has 15 residues. The V gene lost 0 bases and the J gene lost 1 base, with 9 bases spanning the gap. The CDR3 bases are TGTGCCAGCAGTTACTCGGTTGGGGCGAACACTGAAGCTTTCTTT. Its protein is CASSYSVGANTEAFF.

This chain connects TRBV30 to TRBJ2-1; TRBD1 is a possible D gene (5 bases). The germline gives CDR1 GTSNPN, CDR2 SVGIG (reference sequence). CDR3 size: 12 residues. Trimming stripped 4 bases from V and 12 bases from J, with 16 bases between. As DNA, the CDR3 is TGTGCCTGGACAAGGGGCGTAGCAGGGCAGTTCTTC. Translated, it gives CAWTRGVAGQFF.

The V gene is TRBV5-1, the J gene TRBJ1-6; 7 bases are a match to TRBD1. The trim removed 6 bases at V and 7 bases at J, leaving 16 bases unmatched. Germline CDR1 is SGHRS and CDR2 is YFSETQ. This CDR3 region has 17 residues. CDR3 sequence: CASIVQKPGQQNSPLHF. In DNA, the CDR3 is TGCGCCAGCATTGTGCAGAAACCGGGACAGCAGAATTCACCCCTCCACTTT. The full variable domain, in which reference TRBV5-1 and TRBJ1-6 provide the parts outside the CDR3, is KAGVTQTPRYLIKTRGQQVTLSCSPISGHRSVSWYQQTPGQGLQFLFEYFSETQRNKGNFPGRFSGRQFSNSRSEMNVSTLELGDSALYLCASIVQKPGQQNSPLHFGNGTRLTVT.

The chain has TRBV27 and TRBJ1-5; 8 bases map to TRBD1. Germline V gene data show CDR1 as MNHEY and CDR2 as SMNVEV (reference sequence). The CDR3 sequence is 16 residues long. V trimming: 5 bases; J trimming: 0 bases; junction bases outside the gene matches: 6. CDR3 sequence reads: CASSRTGPYSNQPQHF. As DNA, the CDR3 is TGTGCCAGCAGTAGGACAGGGCCTTATAGCAATCAGCCCCAGCATTTT.

This clone was observed once. This chain uses TRBV4-1 with TRBJ2-3; 9 positions match TRBD1. J was trimmed by 3 bases and V by 6 bases; bases with no gene match: 7. Germline CDR1 reads MGHRA; CDR2 reads YSYEKL. The CDR3 consists of 15 residues. The CDR3 is CASSHRGLRTDTQYF. CDR3 coding DNA: TGCGCCAGCAGTCACAGGGGGCTTAGGACAGATACGCAGTATTTT.

This chain uses TRBV30 with TRBJ1-4, with 7 bases matching TRBD1. V lost 5 bases and J lost 10; bases outside the gene matches: 10. This CDR3 is 13 amino acids long. In germline, CDR1 is GTSNPN, CDR2 SVGIG (reference sequence). The CDR3 is CAWLHRGGGKLFF. The CDR3 nucleotides are TGTGCCTGGTTACACAGGGGAGGCGGAAAACTGTTTTTT. Full variable domain (rest looked up from reference TRBV30 and TRBJ1-4): SQTIHQWPATLVQPVGSPLSLECTVEGTSNPNLYWYRQAAGRGLQLLFYSVGIGQISSEVPQNLSASRPQDRQFILSSKKLLLSDSGFYLCAWLHRGGGKLFFGSGTQLSVL.

This rearrangement joins TRBV7-8 to TRBJ2-7; D is possibly TRBD1 (5 bases). The CDR3 is 14 residues long. V was trimmed by 5 bases and J by 6 bases, leaving 17 bases between them. Germline-derived CDR1 and CDR2 are SGHVS and FQNEAQ. The CDR3 bases are TGTGCCAGCAGCCCGCCCCTGAGGACATTCGAGCAGTACTTC. Translated: CASSPPLRTFEQYF.

V and J are TRBV10-3 and TRBJ2-1, with TRBD1 matching 9 bases. Germline CDR1 and CDR2: ENHRY and SYGVKD. The CDR3 runs 12 residues. Trimming at V came to 4 bases and at J to 8 bases, leaving 0 bases not matched to a gene. The CDR3 reads CAISGQGDEQFF. The CDR3 DNA sequence: TGTGCCATCAGTGGACAGGGGGATGAGCAGTTCTTC.